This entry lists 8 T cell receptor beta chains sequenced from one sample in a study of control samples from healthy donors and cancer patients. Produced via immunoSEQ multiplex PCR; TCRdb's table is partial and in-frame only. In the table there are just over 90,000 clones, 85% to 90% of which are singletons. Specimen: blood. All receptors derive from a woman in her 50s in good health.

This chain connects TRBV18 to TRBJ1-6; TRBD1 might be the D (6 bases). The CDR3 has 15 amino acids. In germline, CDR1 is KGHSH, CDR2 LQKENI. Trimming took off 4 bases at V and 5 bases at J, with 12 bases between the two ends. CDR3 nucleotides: TGTGCCAGCTCACAGGACAGACTAAATAATTCACCCCTCCACTTT. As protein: CASSQDRLNNSPLHF.

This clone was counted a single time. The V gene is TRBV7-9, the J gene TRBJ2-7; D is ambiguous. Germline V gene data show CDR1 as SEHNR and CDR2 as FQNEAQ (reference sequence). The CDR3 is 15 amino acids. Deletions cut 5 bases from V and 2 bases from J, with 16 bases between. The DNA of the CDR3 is TGTGCCAGCAGCCTCCTTTACGAGGCGGCCTACGAGCAGTACTTC. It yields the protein CASSLLYEAAYEQYF.

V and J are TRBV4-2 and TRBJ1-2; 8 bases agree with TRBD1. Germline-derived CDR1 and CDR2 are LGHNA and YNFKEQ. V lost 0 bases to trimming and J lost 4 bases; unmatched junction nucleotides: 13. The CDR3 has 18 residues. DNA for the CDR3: TGTGCCAGCAGCCAAGATATAACTTTGGACAGGGAAGGCTATGGCTACACCTTC. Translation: CASSQDITLDREGYGYTF.

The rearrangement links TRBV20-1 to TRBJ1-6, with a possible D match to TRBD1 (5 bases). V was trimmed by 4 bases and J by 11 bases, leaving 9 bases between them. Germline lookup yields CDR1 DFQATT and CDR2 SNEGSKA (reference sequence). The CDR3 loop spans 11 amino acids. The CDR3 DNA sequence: TGCAGTGCTACCGCAGGGACACCCCTCCACTTT. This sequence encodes CSATAGTPLHF.

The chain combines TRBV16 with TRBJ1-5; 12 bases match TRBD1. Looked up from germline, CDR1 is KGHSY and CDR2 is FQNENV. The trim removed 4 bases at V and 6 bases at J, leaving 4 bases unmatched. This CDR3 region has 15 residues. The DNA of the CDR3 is TGTGCCAGCAGCCGCGGGACAGGGGGCGGTCAGCCCCAGCATTTT. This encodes CASSRGTGGGQPQHF.

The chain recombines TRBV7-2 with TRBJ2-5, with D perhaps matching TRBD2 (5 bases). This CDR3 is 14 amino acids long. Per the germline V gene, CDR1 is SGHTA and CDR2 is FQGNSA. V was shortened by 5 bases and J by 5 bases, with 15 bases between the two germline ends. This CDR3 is CASSPGVGRETQYF. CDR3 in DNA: TGTGCCAGCAGCCCCGGGGTAGGCCGTGAGACCCAGTACTTC.

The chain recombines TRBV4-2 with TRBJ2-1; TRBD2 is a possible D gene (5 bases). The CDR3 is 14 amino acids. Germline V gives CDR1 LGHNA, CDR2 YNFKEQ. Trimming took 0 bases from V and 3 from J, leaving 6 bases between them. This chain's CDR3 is CASSQDTSYNEQFF. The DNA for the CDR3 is TGTGCCAGCAGCCAAGATACTAGCTACAATGAGCAGTTCTTC.

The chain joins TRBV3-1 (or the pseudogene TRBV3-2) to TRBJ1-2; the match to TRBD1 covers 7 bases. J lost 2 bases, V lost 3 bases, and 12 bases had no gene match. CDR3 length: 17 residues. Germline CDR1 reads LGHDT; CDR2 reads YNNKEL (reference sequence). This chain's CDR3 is CASSQGPAGQANYGYTF. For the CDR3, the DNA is TGTGCCAGCAGCCAGGGCCCGGCAGGACAGGCGAACTATGGCTACACCTTC.